This TCR beta chain was found in a study of vaccination and CD4 T cells after COVID-19. At the level of the study: The post-COVID sampling time was a median around 91 days after diagnosis, ranging from 35 to 161. Stimuli were overlapping spike peptide pools of SARS-CoV-2 and three common cold coronaviruses (HCoV-NL63, HCoV-OC43, HCoV-229E).

The Oncomine TCR Beta short-read assay sequenced DNA from cultured CD4+ T cells. TCRdb passed the PCR reads through MiXCR, listing each CDR3 protein once. The sample lists about 8,300 distinct CDR3 sequences; around 70% were seen once. About this clonotype itself: Its antigen is currently unknown.

Treatment here: roughly ten-day PBMC culture with coronavirus spike peptide pools or control peptides (ViraFEST assay). Peptide-pool expansion of antigen-specific T cells preceded TCR sequencing in ViraFEST. With around ten days of culture completed, CD4+ T cells were isolated by negative selection. V lost 2 bases, J lost 3 bases, and 9 bases stayed unmatched. Germline V lookup: CDR1 DFQATT, CDR2 SNEGSKA (reference sequence). This CDR3 has 15 amino acids. The TCR sequence derives from a human donor who had recovered from COVID-19. The chain uses TRBV20-1 and TRBJ2-5; 7 nucleotides line up with TRBD2. The sample consisted of CD4+ T cells from blood, cultured in vitro. The CDR3 spells CSARNSGGGEETQYF. CDR3 sequence (DNA): TGCAGTGCTAGAAATTCCGGGGGAGGGGAAGAGACCCAGTACTTC.